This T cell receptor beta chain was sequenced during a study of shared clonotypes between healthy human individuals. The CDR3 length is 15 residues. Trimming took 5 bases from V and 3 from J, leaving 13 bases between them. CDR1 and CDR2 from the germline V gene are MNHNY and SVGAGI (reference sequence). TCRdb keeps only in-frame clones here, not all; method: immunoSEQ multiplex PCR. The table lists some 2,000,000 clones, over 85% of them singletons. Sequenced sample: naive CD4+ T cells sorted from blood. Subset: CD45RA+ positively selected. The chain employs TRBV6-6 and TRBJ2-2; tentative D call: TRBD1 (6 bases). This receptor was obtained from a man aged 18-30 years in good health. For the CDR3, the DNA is TGTGCCAGCAGTCCACAGGGTGCGGACACCGGGGAGCTGTTTTTT. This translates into CASSPQGADTGELFF.